The next 29 T cell receptor beta chains were all read from a single sample in a study of OX40 agonist ivuxolimab in advanced cancers. Sequencing was performed with immunoSEQ multiplex PCR; in TCRdb, only in-frame clones are kept and a portion is missing. The repertoire has approximately 66,000 clones, around 89% of them found once; the top ten carry around 6.9%. The starting material was CD4+ or CD8+ T cells sorted from blood, obtained in a trial of the OX40 agonist ivuxolimab. These receptors were taken from an adult with an advanced solid tumor such as melanoma, head and neck, liver or kidney cancer.

This clone was counted a few times. The rearrangement links TRBV6-5 to TRBJ1-1; 7 positions match TRBD1. V was clipped by 5 bases and J by 0 bases; unmatched bases: 3. This CDR3 has 14 residues. Germline CDR1 reads MNHEY; CDR2 reads SVGAGI. CDR3 sequence (DNA): TGTGCCAGCAGTCAGGGACAGTTGAACACTGAAGCTTTCTTT. It yields the protein CASSQGQLNTEAFF.

The chain joins TRBV5-1 to TRBJ1-1, with TRBD1 identical over 8 bases. The CDR3 length is 15 residues. The germline V gene encodes CDR1 SGHRS and CDR2 YFSETQ. The V gene end was trimmed by 6 bases and the J gene end by 2 bases; junction bases not matched to a gene: 9. The CDR3 region has the DNA TGCGCCAGCAACCTAGGACAGGGCTTAAACACTGAAGCTTTCTTT. It yields the protein CASNLGQGLNTEAFF.

The chain links TRBV14 to TRBJ1-1; D call uncertain. Germline values: CDR1 SGHDN, CDR2 FVKESK. The CDR3 extends over 14 amino acids. Between the trimmed V and J ends, which lost 2 bases and 0 bases, there was a span of 7 bases. Here the CDR3 reads CASSQPTMNTEAFF. CDR3 DNA: TGTGCCAGCAGCCAACCGACTATGAACACTGAAGCTTTCTTT. Full variable domain (remainder filled in from reference TRBV14 and TRBJ1-1): EAGVTQFPSHSVIEKGQTVTLRCDPISGHDNLYWYRRVMGKEIKFLLHFVKESKQDESGMPNNRFLAERTGGTYSTLKVQPAELEDSGVYFCASSQPTMNTEAFFGQGTRLTVV.

The gene calls are TRBV27 and TRBJ2-5; the match to TRBD1 covers 9 bases. Germline V gene sequence: CDR1 MNHEY, CDR2 SMNVEV (reference sequence). J lost 7 bases, V lost 3 bases, and 6 bases had no gene match. The CDR3 runs to 14 residues. This CDR3 reads CASSFRTGAGTQYF. CDR3 bases: TGTGCCAGCAGTTTTCGGACAGGGGCAGGGACCCAGTACTTC.

V gene TRBV13 combines with J gene TRBJ2-7; possible D gene TRBD2, 6 bases. The CDR3 has 14 residues. V shed 5 bases and J shed 4 bases, with 15 bases lying between them. From germline, CDR1 is PRHDT and CDR2 FYEKMQ (reference sequence). This chain's CDR3 is CASSTSLFPYEQYF. In DNA form, the CDR3 reads TGTGCCAGCAGCACTAGCTTATTCCCATACGAGCAGTACTTC.

This chain connects TRBV9 to TRBJ2-1; D is uncertain. The length of the CDR3 is 16 residues. Per the germline V gene, CDR1 is SGDLS and CDR2 is YYNGEE. V lost 1 base to trimming and J lost 0 bases, with 11 bases between them. The CDR3 DNA is TGTGCCAGCAGCGTATGGGCCCACGACTCCTACAATGAGCAGTTCTTC. Translated, it gives CASSVWAHDSYNEQFF.

The genes are TRBV7-9 and TRBJ2-2; D unresolved. CDR3 length: 17 residues. Trimming took 5 bases from V and 0 from J, leaving 16 bases between them. The germline gives CDR1 SEHNR, CDR2 FQNEAQ (reference sequence). As DNA, the CDR3 is TGTGCCAGCAGCCCTTCTACCGGGCCCGCGAACACCGGGGAGCTGTTTTTT. Protein sequence: CASSPSTGPANTGELFF.

The CDR3 region is CASSDRKRLYEQYF. DNA of the CDR3: TGTGCCAGCAGTGACAGGAAGAGGCTCTACGAGCAGTACTTC. The chain has TRBV2 and TRBJ2-7; D unclear. Trimming took 3 bases from V and 3 from J, leaving 12 bases between them. The germline V gene encodes CDR1 SNHLY and CDR2 FYNNEI. The CDR3 consists of 14 residues. Combining the CDR3 with reference TRBV2 and TRBJ2-7 gives the whole variable domain EPEVTQTPSHQVTQMGQEVILRCVPISNHLYFYWYRQILGQKVEFLVSFYNNEISEKSEIFDDQFSVERPDGSNFTLKIRSTKLEDSAMYFCASSDRKRLYEQYFGPGTRLTVT.

The chain employs TRBV4-3 and TRBJ2-3, with D perhaps TRBD1 (5 bases). The CDR3 consists of 16 residues. V was shortened by 4 bases and J by 0 bases, with 14 bases between the two germline ends. Germline V lookup: CDR1 LGHNA, CDR2 YSLEER. The CDR3 loop is CASSRGQTVSTDTQYF. In DNA form, the CDR3 reads TGCGCCAGCAGCCGGGGCCAGACAGTTAGCACAGATACGCAGTATTTT.

This chain uses TRBV7-9 with TRBJ1-1; 9 bases map to TRBD1. This CDR3 has 18 amino acids. Germline V gives CDR1 SEHNR, CDR2 FQNEAQ (reference sequence). J gave up 5 bases and V 5 bases, and 18 bases lay outside the gene matches. The CDR3 sequence is CASSASMGRTGVSTEAFF. Here the CDR3 DNA reads TGTGCCAGCAGCGCCTCTATGGGCAGGACAGGGGTTTCAACTGAAGCTTTCTTT.

This clone was counted a few times. The rearrangement uses TRBV19 and TRBJ1-5; 7 nucleotides match TRBD1. V lost 7 bases, J lost 8 bases, and 11 bases stayed unmatched. Germline CDR1 reads LNHDA; CDR2 reads SQIVND (reference sequence). There are 14 residues in the CDR3. This CDR3 is CASTTRQGMEPQHF. In nucleotides, the CDR3 is TGTGCCAGTACCACGAGACAGGGTATGGAGCCCCAGCATTTT.

The V gene is TRBV15, the J gene TRBJ2-7, with a weak D call TRBD2 (5 bases). The germline CDR1 and CDR2 sequences are LNHNV and YYDKDF (reference sequence). The CDR3 runs to 15 residues. Trimming cost V 2 bases and J 3 bases, with 14 bases left between them. CDR3 sequence (DNA): TGTGCCACCAGCAGATCAAGGACGGGAAACTACGAGCAGTACTTC. Its protein product is CATSRSRTGNYEQYF.

The rearrangement joins TRBV2 to TRBJ2-3; 7 bases map to TRBD1. V shed 10 bases and J 6 bases; nucleotides not matched to a gene: 13. This CDR3 has 14 residues. Germline V lookup: CDR1 SNHLY, CDR2 FYNNEI. The CDR3 sequence is CANPTGVRFDTQYF. DNA of the CDR3: TGTGCCAACCCTACAGGGGTTCGTTTCGATACGCAGTATTTT. The whole variable domain, remainder taken from reference TRBV2 and TRBJ2-3, is EPEVTQTPSHQVTQMGQEVILRCVPISNHLYFYWYRQILGQKVEFLVSFYNNEISEKSEIFDDQFSVERPDGSNFTLKIRSTKLEDSAMYFCANPTGVRFDTQYFGPGTRLTVL.

This chain links TRBV5-4 with TRBJ2-3; no definite D call. With 2 bases removed from V and 4 bases from J, the gap between germline ends came to 8 bases. CDR3 size: 13 residues. Germline V CDR1 and CDR2: SGHNT, YYREEE (reference sequence). The CDR3 is CASSFESSDTQYF. The DNA for the CDR3 is TGTGCCAGCAGCTTCGAGTCCTCAGATACGCAGTATTTT.

The rearrangement uses TRBV6-4 and TRBJ2-2; maybe TRBD2 (5 bases). Trimming removed 5 bases at V and 3 bases at J, with 16 bases between. Germline CDR1 and CDR2: MRHNA and SNTAGT. This CDR3 has 16 residues. This CDR3 reads CASSSLWGSDTGELFF. The CDR3 nucleotides are TGTGCCAGCAGTTCACTCTGGGGTAGCGACACCGGGGAGCTGTTTTTT.

The chain has TRBV11-2 and TRBJ1-2; 9 nucleotides match TRBD1. Per germline, CDR1 SGHAT and CDR2 FQNNGV. J gave up 2 bases and V 7 bases, and 8 bases lay outside the gene matches. The CDR3 consists of 15 residues. The CDR3 reads CASIEAQGANYGYTF. CDR3 nucleotide sequence: TGTGCCAGCATCGAAGCACAGGGGGCAAACTATGGCTACACCTTC.

This CDR3 reads CASSQDFGVREQYF. Here the CDR3 DNA reads TGCGCCAGCAGCCAAGATTTCGGGGTCCGCGAGCAGTACTTC. The V gene is TRBV4-3, the J gene TRBJ2-7, with D possibly TRBD2 on 5 matching bases. Between the trimmed V and J ends, which lost 0 bases and 6 bases, there was a span of 12 bases. Looked up from germline, CDR1 is LGHNA and CDR2 is YSLEER. This CDR3 comprises 14 residues.

The chain carries TRBV27 and TRBJ1-1, with 7 bases aligning to TRBD1. Per the germline V gene, CDR1 is MNHEY and CDR2 is SMNVEV (reference sequence). The CDR3 is 13 amino acids. With 5 bases clipped from V and 3 bases from J, the junction kept 3 bases outside the gene matches. The CDR3 loop is CASSLGTDTEAFF. The CDR3 DNA reads TGTGCCAGCAGTCTCGGGACAGACACTGAAGCTTTCTTT.

This chain joins TRBV28 and TRBJ1-2, with 8 bases identical to TRBD1. Unmatched junction bases numbered 5, after V lost 3 bases and J lost 8 bases. The germline CDR1 and CDR2 sequences are MDHEN and SYDVKM. The CDR3 is 13 residues long. CDR3 sequence: CASSFRQGAGYTF. CDR3 in DNA: TGTGCCAGCAGTTTCCGTCAGGGGGCGGGCTACACCTTC.

The chain is built from TRBV5-6 and TRBJ2-1, with D unclear. V lost 4 bases to trimming and J lost 7 bases, with 9 bases between them. Germline-derived CDR1 and CDR2 are SGHDT and YYEEEE. The CDR3 is 12 residues long. CDR3 protein: CASSVGWNEQFF. The CDR3 nucleotides read TGTGCCAGCAGCGTCGGGTGGAATGAGCAGTTCTTC.

This clone has just one count. V usage is TRBV7-2 and J usage is TRBJ2-7; no reliable D call. CDR3 size: 14 residues. V was pared by 1 base and J by 3 bases, with 10 bases between. CDR1 is SGHTA and CDR2 is FQGNSA in the germline V gene. CDR3 sequence (DNA): TGTGCCAGCAGCTTAGAGGGTGTGGGCTACGAGCAGTACTTC. Protein sequence: CASSLEGVGYEQYF.

Only a few counts were recorded for this clone. The same CDR3 is also encoded by other DNA sequences in this sample. The chain uses TRBV4-3 and TRBJ2-4; 8 bases are a match to TRBD1. The V gene end was trimmed by 4 bases and the J gene end by 1 base; junction bases not matched to a gene: 3. This CDR3 has 15 residues. CDR1 LGHNA and CDR2 YSLEER come from the germline V gene. The CDR3 DNA reads as TGCGCCAGCAGCCTGACAGGGGATGCCAAAAACATTCAGTACTTC. Protein: CASSLTGDAKNIQYF.

The V and J genes are TRBV2 and TRBJ2-5, with 12 bases lining up with TRBD2. Germline CDR1 reads SNHLY; CDR2 reads FYNNEI. Trimming took 4 bases from V and 2 from J; bases not matched to a gene: 5. CDR3 length: 16 amino acids. The CDR3 loop is CASSATSGGSQETQYF. The CDR3 DNA is TGTGCCAGCAGTGCCACTAGCGGGGGGAGTCAAGAGACCCAGTACTTC.

This clone was counted once. The chain carries TRBV6-5 and TRBJ1-5; no definite D call. CDR1 MNHEY and CDR2 SVGAGI come from the germline V gene. With 3 bases removed from V and 0 bases from J, the gap between germline ends came to 9 bases. The CDR3 has 15 amino acids. CDR3 residues: CASSYRQDSNQPQHF. DNA of the CDR3: TGTGCCAGCAGTTATCGGCAGGATAGCAATCAGCCCCAGCATTTT.

The V gene is TRBV5-1, the J gene TRBJ1-1; TRBD1 is a possible D gene (6 bases). The germline gives CDR1 SGHRS, CDR2 YFSETQ. Trimming pared 0 bases from V and 4 bases from J, leaving 10 bases between. This CDR3 region has 14 residues. CDR3 DNA: TGCGCCAGCAGCTTGGAGGGGGAGAGCACTGAAGCTTTCTTT. Encoded protein: CASSLEGESTEAFF.

The V gene is TRBV7-8, the J gene TRBJ2-4; D uncertain. V shed 1 base and J shed 0 bases, with 10 bases lying between them. The germline V gene encodes CDR1 SGHVS and CDR2 FQNEAQ. The CDR3 loop spans 16 amino acids. The CDR3 reads CASSLGPPLAKNIQYF. The CDR3 nucleotides read TGTGCCAGCAGCTTAGGTCCTCCCTTAGCCAAAAACATTCAGTACTTC. The full variable domain, completed using reference TRBV7-8 and TRBJ2-4, is GAGVSQSPRYKVAKRGQDVALRCDPISGHVSLFWYQQALGQGPEFLTYFQNEAQLDKSGLPSDRFFAERPEGSVSTLKIQRTQQEDSAVYLCASSLGPPLAKNIQYFGAGTRLSVL.

The chain links TRBV5-6 to TRBJ2-7; D not certain. V was shortened by 0 bases and J by 12 bases, with 19 bases between the two germline ends. Germline-derived CDR1 and CDR2 are SGHDT and YYEEEE. The CDR3 is 14 residues long. The CDR3 sequence: CASSLDSSSPIVYF. The CDR3 region has the DNA TGTGCCAGCAGCTTGGATTCGAGTTCTCCGATCGTGTACTTC.

V usage is TRBV9 and J usage is TRBJ2-2; unclear D gene. Deletions cut 4 bases from V and 2 bases from J, with 18 bases between. The CDR3 runs 17 residues. The germline V gene encodes CDR1 SGDLS and CDR2 YYNGEE. The CDR3 DNA is TGTGCCAGCAGCTATTCTTCCGCCGACCCCAACACCGGGGAGCTGTTTTTT. It is translated as CASSYSSADPNTGELFF.

The chain uses TRBV19 and TRBJ2-3; 8 nucleotides match TRBD1. After removal of 5 bases from V and 5 bases from J, the junction contained 12 bases not matched to a gene. The V gene's germline CDR1 is LNHDA and CDR2 SQIVND (reference sequence). The CDR3 sequence is 16 residues long. The CDR3 reads CASSVFGQGVGDTQYF. CDR3 DNA sequence: TGTGCCAGTAGTGTCTTTGGACAGGGAGTGGGAGATACGCAGTATTTT.